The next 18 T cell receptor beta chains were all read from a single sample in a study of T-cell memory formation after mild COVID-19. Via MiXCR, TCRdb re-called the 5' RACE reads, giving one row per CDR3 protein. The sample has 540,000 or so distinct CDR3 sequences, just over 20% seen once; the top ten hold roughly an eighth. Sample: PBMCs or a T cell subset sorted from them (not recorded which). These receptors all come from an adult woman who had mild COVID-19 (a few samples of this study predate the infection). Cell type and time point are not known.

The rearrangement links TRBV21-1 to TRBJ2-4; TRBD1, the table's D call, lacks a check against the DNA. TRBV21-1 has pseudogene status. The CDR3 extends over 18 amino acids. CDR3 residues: CASSKGGGERVAKNIQYF. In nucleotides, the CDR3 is TGTGCCAGCAGCAAAGGAGGGGGGGAAAGGGTAGCCAAAAACATTCAGTACTTC.

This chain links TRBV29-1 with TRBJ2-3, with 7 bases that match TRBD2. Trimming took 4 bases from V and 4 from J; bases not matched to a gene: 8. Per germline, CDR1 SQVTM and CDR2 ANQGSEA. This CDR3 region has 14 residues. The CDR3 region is CSVVAGDGPDTQYF. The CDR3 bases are TGCAGCGTTGTGGCGGGAGACGGTCCAGATACGCAGTATTTT.

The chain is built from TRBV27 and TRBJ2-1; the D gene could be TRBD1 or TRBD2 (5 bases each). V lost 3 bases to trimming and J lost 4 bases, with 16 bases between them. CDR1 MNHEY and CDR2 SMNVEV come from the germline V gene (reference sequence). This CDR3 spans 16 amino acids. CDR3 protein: CASSFPGTPAYNEQFF. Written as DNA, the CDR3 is TGTGCCAGCAGTTTCCCCGGGACCCCGGCATACAATGAGCAGTTCTTC.

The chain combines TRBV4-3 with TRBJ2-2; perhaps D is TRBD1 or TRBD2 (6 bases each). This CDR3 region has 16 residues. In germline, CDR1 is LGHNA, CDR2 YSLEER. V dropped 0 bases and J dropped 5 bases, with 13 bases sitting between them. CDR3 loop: CASSQDRGQSTGELFF. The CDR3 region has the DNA TGCGCCAGCAGCCAAGACCGGGGGCAAAGTACCGGGGAGCTGTTTTTT.

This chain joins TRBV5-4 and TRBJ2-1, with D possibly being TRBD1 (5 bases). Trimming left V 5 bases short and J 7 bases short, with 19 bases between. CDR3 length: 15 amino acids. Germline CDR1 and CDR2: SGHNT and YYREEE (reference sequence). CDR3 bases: TGTGCCAGCAGACCCGAGATCAGGGCAGGAAATGAGCAGTTCTTC. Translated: CASRPEIRAGNEQFF.

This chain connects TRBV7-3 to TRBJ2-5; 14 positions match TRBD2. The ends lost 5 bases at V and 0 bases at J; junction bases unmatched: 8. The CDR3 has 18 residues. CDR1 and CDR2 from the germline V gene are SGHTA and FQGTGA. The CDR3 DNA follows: TGTGCCAGCAGCCCTCGACTAGCGGGGGGGACACACCAAGAGACCCAGTACTTC. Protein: CASSPRLAGGTHQETQYF. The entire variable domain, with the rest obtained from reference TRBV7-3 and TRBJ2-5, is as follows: GAGVSQTPSNKVTEKGKYVELRCDPISGHTALYWYRQSLGQGPEFLIYFQGTGAADDSGLPNDRFFAVRPEGSVSTLKIQRTERGDSAVYLCASSPRLAGGTHQETQYFGPGTRLLVL.

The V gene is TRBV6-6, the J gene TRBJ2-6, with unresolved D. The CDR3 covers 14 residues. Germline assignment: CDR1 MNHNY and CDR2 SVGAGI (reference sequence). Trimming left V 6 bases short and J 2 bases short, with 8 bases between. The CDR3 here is CASRPLAGANVLTF. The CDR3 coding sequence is TGTGCCAGCAGACCCCTCGCTGGGGCCAACGTCCTGACTTTC.

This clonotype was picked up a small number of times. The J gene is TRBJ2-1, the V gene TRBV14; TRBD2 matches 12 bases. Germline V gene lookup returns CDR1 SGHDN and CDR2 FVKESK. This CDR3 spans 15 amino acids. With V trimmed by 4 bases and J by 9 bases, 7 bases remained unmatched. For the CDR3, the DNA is TGTGCCAGCAGCCCTCTAGCGGGGGGGCCCCGTGAGCAGTTCTTC. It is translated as CASSPLAGGPREQFF. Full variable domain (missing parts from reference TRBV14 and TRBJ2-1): EAGVTQFPSHSVIEKGQTVTLRCDPISGHDNLYWYRRVMGKEIKFLLHFVKESKQDESGMPNNRFLAERTGGTYSTLKVQPAELEDSGVYFCASSPLAGGPREQFFGPGTRLTVL.

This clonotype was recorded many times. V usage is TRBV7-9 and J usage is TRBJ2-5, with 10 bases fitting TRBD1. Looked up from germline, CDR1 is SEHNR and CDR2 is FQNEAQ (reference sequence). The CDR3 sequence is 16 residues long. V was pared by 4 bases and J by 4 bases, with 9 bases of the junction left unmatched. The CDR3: CASSSDRGSVGETQYF. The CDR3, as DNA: TGTGCCAGCAGCTCGGACAGGGGGAGCGTAGGAGAGACCCAGTACTTC.

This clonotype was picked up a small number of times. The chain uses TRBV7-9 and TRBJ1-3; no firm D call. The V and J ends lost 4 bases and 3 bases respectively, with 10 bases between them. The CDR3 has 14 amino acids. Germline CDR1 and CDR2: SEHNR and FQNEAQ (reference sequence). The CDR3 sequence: CASSSYKIGNTIYF. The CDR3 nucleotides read TGTGCCAGCAGCTCATACAAGATTGGAAACACCATATATTTT.

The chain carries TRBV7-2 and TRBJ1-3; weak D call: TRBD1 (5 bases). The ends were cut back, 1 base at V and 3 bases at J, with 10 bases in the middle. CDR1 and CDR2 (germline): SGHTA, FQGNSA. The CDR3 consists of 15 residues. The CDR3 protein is CASSLDRSDGNTIYF. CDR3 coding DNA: TGTGCCAGCAGCTTAGACAGGTCGGATGGAAACACCATATATTTT.

CDR3 amino acids: CASSDTRRRSPLHF. For the CDR3, the DNA is TGTGCCAGCAGTGATACCCGGAGGAGGTCACCCCTCCACTTT. This chain joins TRBV2 and TRBJ1-6; D is unclear. The CDR3 has 14 residues. Germline CDR1 SNHLY, CDR2 FYNNEI. Deletions cut 3 bases from V and 10 bases from J, with 13 bases between.

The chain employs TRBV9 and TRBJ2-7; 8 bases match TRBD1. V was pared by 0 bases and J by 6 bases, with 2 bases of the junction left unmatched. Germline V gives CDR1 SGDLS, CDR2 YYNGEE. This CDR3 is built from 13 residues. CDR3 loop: CASSVGTGGEQYF. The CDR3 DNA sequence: TGTGCCAGCAGCGTAGGCACAGGGGGCGAGCAGTACTTC.

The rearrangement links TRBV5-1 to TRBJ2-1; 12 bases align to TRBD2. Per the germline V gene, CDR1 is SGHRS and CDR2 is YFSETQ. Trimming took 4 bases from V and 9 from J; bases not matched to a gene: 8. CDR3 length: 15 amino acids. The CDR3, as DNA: TGCGCCAGCAGCCCCAGGACTAGCGGGATCCCTGAGCAGTTCTTC. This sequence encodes CASSPRTSGIPEQFF.

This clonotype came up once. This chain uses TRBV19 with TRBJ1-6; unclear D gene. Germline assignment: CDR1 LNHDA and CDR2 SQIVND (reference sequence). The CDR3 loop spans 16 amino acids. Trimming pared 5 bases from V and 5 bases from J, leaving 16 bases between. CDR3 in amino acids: CASSVAPSLHNSPLHF. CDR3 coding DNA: TGTGCCAGTAGTGTGGCCCCCTCGCTTCATAATTCACCCCTCCACTTT.

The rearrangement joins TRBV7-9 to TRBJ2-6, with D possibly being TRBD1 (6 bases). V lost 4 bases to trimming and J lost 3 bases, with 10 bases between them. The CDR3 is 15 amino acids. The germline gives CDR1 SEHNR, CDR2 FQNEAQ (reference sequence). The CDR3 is CASSSGDGGANVLTF. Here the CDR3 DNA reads TGTGCCAGCAGCTCAGGGGACGGTGGGGCCAACGTCCTGACTTTC.

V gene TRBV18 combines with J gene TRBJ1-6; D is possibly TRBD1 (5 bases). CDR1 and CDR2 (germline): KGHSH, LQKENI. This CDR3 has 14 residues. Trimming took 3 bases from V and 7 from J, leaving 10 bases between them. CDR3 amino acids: CASSPKGWNSPLHF. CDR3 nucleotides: TGTGCCAGCTCACCTAAGGGGTGGAATTCACCCCTCCACTTT.

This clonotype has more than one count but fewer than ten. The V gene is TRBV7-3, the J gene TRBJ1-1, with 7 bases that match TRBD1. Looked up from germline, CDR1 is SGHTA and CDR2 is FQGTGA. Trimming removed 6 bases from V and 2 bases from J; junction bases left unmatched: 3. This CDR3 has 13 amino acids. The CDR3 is CASRRDSNTEAFF. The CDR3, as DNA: TGTGCCAGCAGGAGGGACAGTAACACTGAAGCTTTCTTT.